The clone carrying this T cell receptor (beta chain) has ten or more counts. Its antigen is not identified. The sample originates from a study of T cells in Graves' hyperthyroidism and ophthalmopathy. Study findings and constraints: Ophthalmopathy was separated from stable hyperthyroidism by a 13 V-J model. Model-based prediction identified ophthalmopathy a median approximately 6 months prior to its onset.

V shed 1 base, J shed 6 bases, and the junction held 9 bases outside the gene matches. CDR1 is SNHLY and CDR2 is FYNNEI in the germline V gene. This CDR3 region has 16 residues. RNA transcripts were the template for amplifying TCR beta CDR3 regions. The HTBI primer set served for first-round RT-PCR of the TCR CDR3. One entry per CDR3 protein, called by TCRdb with MiXCR from the multiplex PCR reads. Of around 700,000 distinct CDR3 sequences in the sample, under 20% were seen once. This sequence originates from a woman aged 45 to 65 with Graves' hyperthyroidism that later progressed to Graves' ophthalmopathy. The chain links TRBV2 to TRBJ2-3; the match to TRBD2 covers 8 bases. Specimen: blood. The CDR3 sequence is CASSEVLSGGEDTQYF. The CDR3 DNA follows: TGTGCCAGCAGTGAAGTCCTTTCCGGGGGGGAGGATACGCAGTATTTT. The full variable domain, its missing parts supplied by reference TRBV2 and TRBJ2-3, is EPEVTQTPSHQVTQMGQEVILRCVPISNHLYFYWYRQILGQKVEFLVSFYNNEISEKSEIFDDQFSVERPDGSNFTLKIRSTKLEDSAMYFCASSEVLSGGEDTQYFGPGTRLTVL.